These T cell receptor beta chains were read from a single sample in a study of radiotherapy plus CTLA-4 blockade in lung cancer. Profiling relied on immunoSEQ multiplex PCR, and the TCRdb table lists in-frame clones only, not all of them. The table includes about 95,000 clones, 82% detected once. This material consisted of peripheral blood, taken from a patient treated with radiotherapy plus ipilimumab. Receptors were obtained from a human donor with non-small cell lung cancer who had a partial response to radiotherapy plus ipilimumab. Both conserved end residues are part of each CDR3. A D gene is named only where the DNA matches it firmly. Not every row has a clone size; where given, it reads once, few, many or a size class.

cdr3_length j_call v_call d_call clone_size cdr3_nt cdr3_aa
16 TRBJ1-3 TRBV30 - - TGTGCCTGGAGTGCTTCACCCGGGACCGGGGGAGAGAACATATATTTT CAWSASPGTGGENIYF
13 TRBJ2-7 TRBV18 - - TGTGCCAGCTCACCAGGGCTTCCGGACGAGCAGTACTTC CASSPGLPDEQYF
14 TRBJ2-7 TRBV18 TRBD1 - TGTGCCAGCTCACTGGGACAGGGGTACTACGAGCAGTACTTC CASSLGQGYYEQYF
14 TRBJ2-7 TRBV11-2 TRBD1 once TGTGCCAGCAGCTTACGGGACAGGCTCCTCGAGCAGTACTTC CASSLRDRLLEQYF
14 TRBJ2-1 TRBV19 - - TGTGCCAGTAGTATAGCGCAACTGAGCTTTGAGCAGTTCTTC CASSIAQLSFEQFF
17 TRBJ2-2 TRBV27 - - TGTGCCAGCAGTCCATCCCGACAGACGCTTTACACCGGGGAGCTGTTTTTT CASSPSRQTLYTGELFF
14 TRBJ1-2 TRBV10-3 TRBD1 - TGTGCCATCAGTGAGGACAGGGCGCACTATGGCTACACCTTC CAISEDRAHYGYTF
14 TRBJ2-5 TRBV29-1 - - TGCAGCGTTGAAACAGATGCTAACCAAGAGACCCAGTACTTC CSVETDANQETQYF
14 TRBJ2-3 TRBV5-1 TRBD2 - TGCGCCAGCAGCTCCGGGACTAGTCTGGATACGCAGTATTTT CASSSGTSLDTQYF
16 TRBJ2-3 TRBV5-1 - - TGCGCCAGCAGCTTGGCCTCGGGTGGAGACACAGATACGCAGTATTTT CASSLASGGDTDTQYF
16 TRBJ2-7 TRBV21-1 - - TGTGCCAGCAGCAAAGGGGCGACTAGCGCGATCTACGAGCAGTACTTC CASSKGATSAIYEQYF
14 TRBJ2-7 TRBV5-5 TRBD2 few TGTGCCAGCAGCAGTCTAGCGGGTGACTACGAGCAGTACTTC CASSSLAGDYEQYF
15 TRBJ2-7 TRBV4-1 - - TGCGCCAGCAGCCAAGTGTGGCCCTCCGGGTCCGAGCAGTACTTC CASSQVWPSGSEQYF
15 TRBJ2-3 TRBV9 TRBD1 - TGTGCCAGCAGTCCCCAGACAGGGGCCATAGATACGCAGTATTTT CASSPQTGAIDTQYF
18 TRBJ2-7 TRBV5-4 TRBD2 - TGTGCCAGCAGCTTGGAGATGGGACTAGCGGGTGCTACCTACGAGCAGTACTTC CASSLEMGLAGATYEQYF
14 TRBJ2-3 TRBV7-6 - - TGTGCCAGCAGCTTAGGGGTGGCGCGGGATACGCAGTATTTT CASSLGVARDTQYF
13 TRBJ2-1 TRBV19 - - TGTGCCAGTAGTGCCCGGGGTTACAATGAGCAGTTCTTC CASSARGYNEQFF
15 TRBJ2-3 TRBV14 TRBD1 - TGTGCCAGCAGCCAAACGACAGGGCGAGGAGGTACGCAGTATTTT CASSQTTGRGGTQYF
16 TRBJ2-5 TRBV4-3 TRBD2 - TGCGCCAGCAGCCAAGACTCTAGCGGGAGATCCGAGACCCAGTACTTC CASSQDSSGRSETQYF
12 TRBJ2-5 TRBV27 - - TGTGCCAGCGCCGGGTTCGGAGAGACCCAGTACTTC CASAGFGETQYF
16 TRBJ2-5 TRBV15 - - TGTGCCACCAGCAGAGATCCCCCTAGTCGGGTTCAGACCCAGTACTTC CATSRDPPSRVQTQYF
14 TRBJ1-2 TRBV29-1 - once TGCAGCGTTGAAGATCACCGGGGGAACTATGGCTACACCTTC CSVEDHRGNYGYTF
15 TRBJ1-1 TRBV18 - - TGTGCCAGCTCTCCCCGGGGTCCCCAAGGGACTGAAGCTTTCTTT CASSPRGPQGTEAFF
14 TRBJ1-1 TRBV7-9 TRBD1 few TGTGCCAGCAGCTGGGGACAGGCGAACACTGAAGCTTTCTTT CASSWGQANTEAFF
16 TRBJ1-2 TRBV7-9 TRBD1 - TGTGCCAGCAGCTACCTAGAGGGACAGGGCCATGATGGCTACACCTTC CASSYLEGQGHDGYTF
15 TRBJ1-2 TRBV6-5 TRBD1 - TGTGCCAGCAGTTACCGGGACAGGGGCGACTATGGCTACACCTTC CASSYRDRGDYGYTF
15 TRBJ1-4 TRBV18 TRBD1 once TGTGCCAGCTCACCACCTGGGACAGGGTATGAAAAACTGTTTTTT CASSPPGTGYEKLFF
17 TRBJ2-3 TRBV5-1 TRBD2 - TGCGCCAGCAGCGCCGGACTAGCGGGATCGTTAGCAGATACGCAGTATTTT CASSAGLAGSLADTQYF
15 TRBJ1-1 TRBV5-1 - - TGCGCCAGCAGCCAGGGTTCAATAATGGGCACTGAAGCTTTCTTT CASSQGSIMGTEAFF
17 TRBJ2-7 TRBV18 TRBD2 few TGTGCCAGCTCACCACTAGAGGGGACTAGCGGGAGTTACGAGCAGTACTTC CASSPLEGTSGSYEQYF
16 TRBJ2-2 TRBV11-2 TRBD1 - TGTGCCAGCAGCTCATCCCAGACAGGGCGGACCGGGGAGCTGTTTTTT CASSSSQTGRTGELFF
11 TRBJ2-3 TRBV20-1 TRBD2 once TGCAGTGGGAGGAGGCGGGGGACGCAGTATTTT CSGRRRGTQYF
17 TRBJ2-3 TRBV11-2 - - TGTGCCAGCAGCCACCATTGGCGGAGATATAGCACAGATACGCAGTATTTT CASSHHWRRYSTDTQYF
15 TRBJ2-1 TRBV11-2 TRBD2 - TGTGCCAGCAGCTTAGTAGCGGGATCGCCCCATGAGCAGTTCTTC CASSLVAGSPHEQFF
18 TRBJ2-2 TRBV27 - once TGTGCCAGCACGTTGCCCCAACAGAAACTCTTAAACACCGGGGAGCTGTTTTTT CASTLPQQKLLNTGELFF
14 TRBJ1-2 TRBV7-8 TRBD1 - TGTGCCAGCAGCCTCCGAACAGGGGCAGGTGGCTACACCTTC CASSLRTGAGGYTF
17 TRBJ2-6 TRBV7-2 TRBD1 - TGTGCCAGCAGCCCCGAAACAGGGGGCTCTGGGGCCAACGTCCTGACTTTC CASSPETGGSGANVLTF
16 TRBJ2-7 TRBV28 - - TGTGCCAGCAGCTCCTTAGGAGGGGTCCTCTCCTACGAGCAGTACTTC CASSSLGGVLSYEQYF
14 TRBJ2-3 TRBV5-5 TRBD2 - TGTGCCAGCAGCTCCGGGACTATCACAGATACGCAGTATTTT CASSSGTITDTQYF
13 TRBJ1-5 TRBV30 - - TGTGCCTGGAGTCCCAATAGCAATCAGCCCCAGCATTTT CAWSPNSNQPQHF
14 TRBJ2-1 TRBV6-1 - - TGTGCCAGCAGTGAACGGTGGACTAACAATGAGCAGTTCTTC CASSERWTNNEQFF
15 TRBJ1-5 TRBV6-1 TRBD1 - TGTGCCAGCAGTGGGACAGGGAGGGGCAATCAGCCCCAGCATTTT CASSGTGRGNQPQHF
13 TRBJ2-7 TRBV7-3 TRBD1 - TGTGCCAGCAGCTGGGGACAGGGCTACGAGCAGTACTTC CASSWGQGYEQYF
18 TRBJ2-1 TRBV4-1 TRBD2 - TGCGCCAGCAGTTACTCCGGGACTAGCGGCCCACCCTACAATGAGCAGTTCTTC CASSYSGTSGPPYNEQFF
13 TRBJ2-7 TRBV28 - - TGTGCCAGCAGTTCTTATAGCTCCTACGAGCAGTACTTC CASSSYSSYEQYF